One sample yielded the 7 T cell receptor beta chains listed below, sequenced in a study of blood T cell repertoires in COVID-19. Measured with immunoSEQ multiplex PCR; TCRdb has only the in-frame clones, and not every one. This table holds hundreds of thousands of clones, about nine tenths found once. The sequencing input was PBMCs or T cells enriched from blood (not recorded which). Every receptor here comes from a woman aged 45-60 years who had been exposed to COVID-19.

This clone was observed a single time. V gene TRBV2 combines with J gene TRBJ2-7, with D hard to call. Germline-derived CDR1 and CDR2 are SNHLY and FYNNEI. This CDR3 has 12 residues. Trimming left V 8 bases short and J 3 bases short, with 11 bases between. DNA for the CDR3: TGTGCCAGCTCCTTTCTCAGCTACGAGCAGTACTTC. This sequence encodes CASSFLSYEQYF.

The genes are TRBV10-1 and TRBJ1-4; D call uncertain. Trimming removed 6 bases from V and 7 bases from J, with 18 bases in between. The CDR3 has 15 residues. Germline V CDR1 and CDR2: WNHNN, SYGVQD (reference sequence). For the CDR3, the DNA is TGCGCCAGCAGCTACTTCCCGGGGATACGTGAAAAACTGTTTTTT. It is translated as CASSYFPGIREKLFF.

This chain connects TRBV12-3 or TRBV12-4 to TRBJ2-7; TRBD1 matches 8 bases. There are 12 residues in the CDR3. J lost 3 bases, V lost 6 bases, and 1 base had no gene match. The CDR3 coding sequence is TGTGCCAGCAGAGGACAGGGCTACGAGCAGTACTTC. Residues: CASRGQGYEQYF.

The CDR3 loop is CASSIGTSGATGELFF. The DNA for the CDR3 is TGTGCCAGTAGTATAGGGACTAGCGGGGCCACCGGGGAGCTGTTTTTT. The chain uses TRBV19 and TRBJ2-2; 12 bases are a match to TRBD2. With V trimmed by 1 base and J by 4 bases, 1 base remained unmatched. CDR3 size: 16 residues. Germline CDR1 LNHDA, CDR2 SQIVND (reference sequence).

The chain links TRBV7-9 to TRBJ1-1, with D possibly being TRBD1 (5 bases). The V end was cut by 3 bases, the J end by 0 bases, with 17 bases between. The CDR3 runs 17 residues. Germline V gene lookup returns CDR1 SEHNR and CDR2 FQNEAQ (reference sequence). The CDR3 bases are TGTGCCAGCAGCTTGGGGGGTACAGAACCCATGAACACTGAAGCTTTCTTT. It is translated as CASSLGGTEPMNTEAFF. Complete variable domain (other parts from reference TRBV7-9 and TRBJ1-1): DTGVSQNPRHKITKRGQNVTFRCDPISEHNRLYWYRQTLGQGPEFLTYFQNEAQLEKSRLLSDRFSAERPKGSFSTLEIQRTEQGDSAMYLCASSLGGTEPMNTEAFFGQGTRLTVV.

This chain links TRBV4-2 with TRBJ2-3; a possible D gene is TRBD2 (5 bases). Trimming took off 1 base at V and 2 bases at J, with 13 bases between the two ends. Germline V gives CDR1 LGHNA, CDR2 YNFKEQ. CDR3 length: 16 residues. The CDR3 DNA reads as TGTGCCAGCAGCCAAGCTCATAGACGGGACACAGATACGCAGTATTTT. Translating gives CASSQAHRRDTDTQYF.

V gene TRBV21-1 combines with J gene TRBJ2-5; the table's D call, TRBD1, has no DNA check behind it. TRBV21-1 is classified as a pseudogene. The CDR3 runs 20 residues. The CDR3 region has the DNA TGTGCCAGCAGCAAAGCCCCTTTTCCTTGGACAGGGGGGCTCCAAGAGACCCAGTACTTC. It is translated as CASSKAPFPWTGGLQETQYF.